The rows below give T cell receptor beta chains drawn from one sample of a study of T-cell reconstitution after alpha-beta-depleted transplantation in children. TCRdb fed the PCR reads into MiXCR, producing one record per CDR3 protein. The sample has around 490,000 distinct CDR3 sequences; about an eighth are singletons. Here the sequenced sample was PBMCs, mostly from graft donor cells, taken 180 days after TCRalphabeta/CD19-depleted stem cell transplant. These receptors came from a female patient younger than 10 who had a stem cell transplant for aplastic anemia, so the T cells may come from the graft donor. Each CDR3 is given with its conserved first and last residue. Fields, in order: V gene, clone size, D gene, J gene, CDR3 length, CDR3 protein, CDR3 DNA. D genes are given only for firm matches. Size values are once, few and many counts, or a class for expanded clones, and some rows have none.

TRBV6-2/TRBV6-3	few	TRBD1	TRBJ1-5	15	CASSYYIGGQQPQHF	TGTGCCAGCAGTTATTACATAGGGGGCCAGCAGCCCCAGCATTTT
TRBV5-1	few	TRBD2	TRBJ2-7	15	CASSLDGTRAYEQYF	TGCGCCAGCAGCTTGGACGGGACTAGGGCCTACGAGCAGTACTTC
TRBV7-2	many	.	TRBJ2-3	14	CASSLEKRADTQYF	TGTGCCAGCAGCTTAGAAAAGAGGGCAGATACGCAGTATTTT
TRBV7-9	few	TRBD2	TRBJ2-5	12	CASPSGQETQYF	TGTGCCAGCCCTAGCGGTCAAGAGACCCAGTACTTC
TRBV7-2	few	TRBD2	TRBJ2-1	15	CASRVAGAAYNEQFF	TGTGCCAGCAGGGTAGCGGGAGCTGCCTACAATGAGCAGTTCTTC
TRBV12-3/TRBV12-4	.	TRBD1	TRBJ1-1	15	CASSRYGQANTEAFF	TGTGCCAGCAGCCGCTATGGACAGGCGAACACTGAAGCTTTCTTT
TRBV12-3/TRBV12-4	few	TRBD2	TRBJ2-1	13	CASSGLARNEQFF	TGTGCCAGCTCCGGACTAGCCCGGAATGAGCAGTTCTTC
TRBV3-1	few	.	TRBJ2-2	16	CATSLRMGKGPGELFF	TGTGCCACCTCCCTGAGGATGGGAAAAGGACCCGGGGAGCTGTTTTTT
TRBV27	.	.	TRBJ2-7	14	CASSFLSEGYEQYF	TGTGCCAGCAGTTTCCTGTCTGAGGGCTACGAGCAGTACTTC
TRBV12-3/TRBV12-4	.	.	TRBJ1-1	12	CASSSGGSEAFF	TGTGCCAGCAGTTCCGGGGGTTCTGAAGCTTTCTTT
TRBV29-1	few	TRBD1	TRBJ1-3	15	CSVEDADRPGNTIYF	TGCAGCGTTGAAGATGCGGACAGGCCCGGAAACACCATATATTTT
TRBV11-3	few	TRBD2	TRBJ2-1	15	CASSSGLAASNEQFF	TGTGCCAGCAGCTCGGGACTAGCGGCAAGCAATGAGCAGTTCTTC
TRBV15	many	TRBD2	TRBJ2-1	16	CATSRASGSSYNEQFF	TGTGCCACCAGCAGGGCTAGCGGGAGCTCCTACAATGAGCAGTTCTTC
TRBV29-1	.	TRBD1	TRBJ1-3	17	CSVSGTASALSGNTIYF	TGCAGCGTTTCCGGGACAGCCAGCGCTCTCTCTGGAAACACCATATATTTT
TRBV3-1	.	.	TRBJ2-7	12	CASSLSPHEQYF	TGTGCCAGCAGCCTAAGCCCCCACGAGCAGTACTTC
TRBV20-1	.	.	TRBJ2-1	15	CSARDAGSLHNEQFF	TGCAGTGCTAGAGACGCGGGCAGCCTTCACAATGAGCAGTTCTTC
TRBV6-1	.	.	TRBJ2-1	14	CASLKGGGNNEQFF	TGTGCCAGTCTCAAGGGAGGGGGCAACAATGAGCAGTTCTTC
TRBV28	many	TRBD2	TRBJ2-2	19	CASSPLVLAAMSNTGELFF	TGTGCCAGCAGCCCCCTAGTCCTAGCGGCGATGTCGAACACCGGGGAGCTGTTTTTT
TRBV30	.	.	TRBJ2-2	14	CAWGVGPNTGELFF	TGTGCCTGGGGTGTCGGGCCGAACACCGGGGAGCTGTTTTTT
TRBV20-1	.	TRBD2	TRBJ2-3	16	CSAGQLAGGPQDTQYF	TGCAGTGCTGGTCAACTAGCGGGAGGGCCTCAAGATACGCAGTATTTT
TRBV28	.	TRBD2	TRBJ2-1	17	CASTGTSGRSSYNEQFF	TGTGCCAGCACCGGGACTAGCGGCCGCAGCTCCTACAATGAGCAGTTCTTC
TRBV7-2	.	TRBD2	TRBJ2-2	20	CASSLARRRASGENTGELFF	TGTGCCAGCAGCTTAGCCCGGCGGCGGGCTAGCGGGGAGAACACCGGGGAGCTGTTTTTT
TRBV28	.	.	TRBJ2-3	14	CASSSRWGTDTQYF	TGTGCCAGCAGTTCGCGTTGGGGCACAGATACGCAGTATTTT
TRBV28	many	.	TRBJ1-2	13	CASSPLRQYGYTF	TGTGCCAGCAGCCCCCTTCGACAGTATGGCTACACCTTC
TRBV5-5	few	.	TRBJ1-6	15	CASSPGRVLNSPLHF	TGTGCCAGCAGCCCAGGACGGGTACTTAATTCACCCCTCCACTTT
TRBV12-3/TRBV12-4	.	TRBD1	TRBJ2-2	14	CASSLDRATGELFF	TGTGCCAGCAGTCTCGACAGGGCCACCGGGGAGCTGTTTTTT
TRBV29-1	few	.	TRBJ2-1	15	CSVRTREGVYNEQFF	TGCAGCGTCCGTACCCGAGAAGGGGTATACAATGAGCAGTTCTTC
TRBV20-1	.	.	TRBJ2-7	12	CSARQGGHEQYF	TGCAGTGCTCGGCAGGGGGGCCACGAGCAGTACTTC
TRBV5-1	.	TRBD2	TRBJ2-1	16	CASSLWGTSGDNEQFF	TGCGCCAGCAGCCTCTGGGGGACTAGTGGCGACAATGAGCAGTTCTTC
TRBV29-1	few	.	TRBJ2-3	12	CSDRTGTDTQYF	TGCAGCGATCGGACGGGCACAGATACGCAGTATTTT
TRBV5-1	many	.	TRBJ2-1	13	CASSLGQLNEQFF	TGCGCCAGCAGCTTGGGACAGCTCAATGAGCAGTTCTTC
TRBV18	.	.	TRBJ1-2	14	CASSPQDKDYGYTF	TGTGCCAGCTCACCACAGGACAAGGACTATGGCTACACCTTC